The clone carrying this TCR beta chain was detected a few times. This specimen belongs to a study of OX40 agonist ivuxolimab in advanced cancers. About the study: Dose-escalation patients were diagnosed with hepatocellular carcinoma, melanoma, renal cell cancer or head and neck cancer. A mean age of around 63 years, range about 23 to 80, was recorded, and over 65% were male. Two cutaneous melanoma patients and one hepatocellular carcinoma patient, three in all, had partial responses. Prior anti-PD-1, anti-PD-L1 or anti-CTLA-4 therapy did not bar entry, and approximately 43% had some.

The CDR3 has 14 residues. CDR1 and CDR2 from the germline V gene are SGHRS and YFSETQ. V trimming: 5 bases; J trimming: 7 bases; junction bases outside the gene matches: 10. The table came from immunoSEQ multiplex PCR; TCRdb's copy has only in-frame clones and leaves some out. The data contain tens of thousands of clones, around 80% of them singletons. This sample comprised CD4+ or CD8+ T cells sorted from blood, obtained in a trial of the OX40 agonist ivuxolimab. The genes are TRBV5-1 and TRBJ2-7; 9 positions agree with TRBD1. The clonotype comes from an adult with an advanced solid tumor such as melanoma, head and neck, liver or kidney cancer. The CDR3 protein is CASSFGTGPREQYF. The DNA of the CDR3 is TGCGCCAGCAGTTTCGGGACAGGGCCCAGGGAGCAGTACTTC.